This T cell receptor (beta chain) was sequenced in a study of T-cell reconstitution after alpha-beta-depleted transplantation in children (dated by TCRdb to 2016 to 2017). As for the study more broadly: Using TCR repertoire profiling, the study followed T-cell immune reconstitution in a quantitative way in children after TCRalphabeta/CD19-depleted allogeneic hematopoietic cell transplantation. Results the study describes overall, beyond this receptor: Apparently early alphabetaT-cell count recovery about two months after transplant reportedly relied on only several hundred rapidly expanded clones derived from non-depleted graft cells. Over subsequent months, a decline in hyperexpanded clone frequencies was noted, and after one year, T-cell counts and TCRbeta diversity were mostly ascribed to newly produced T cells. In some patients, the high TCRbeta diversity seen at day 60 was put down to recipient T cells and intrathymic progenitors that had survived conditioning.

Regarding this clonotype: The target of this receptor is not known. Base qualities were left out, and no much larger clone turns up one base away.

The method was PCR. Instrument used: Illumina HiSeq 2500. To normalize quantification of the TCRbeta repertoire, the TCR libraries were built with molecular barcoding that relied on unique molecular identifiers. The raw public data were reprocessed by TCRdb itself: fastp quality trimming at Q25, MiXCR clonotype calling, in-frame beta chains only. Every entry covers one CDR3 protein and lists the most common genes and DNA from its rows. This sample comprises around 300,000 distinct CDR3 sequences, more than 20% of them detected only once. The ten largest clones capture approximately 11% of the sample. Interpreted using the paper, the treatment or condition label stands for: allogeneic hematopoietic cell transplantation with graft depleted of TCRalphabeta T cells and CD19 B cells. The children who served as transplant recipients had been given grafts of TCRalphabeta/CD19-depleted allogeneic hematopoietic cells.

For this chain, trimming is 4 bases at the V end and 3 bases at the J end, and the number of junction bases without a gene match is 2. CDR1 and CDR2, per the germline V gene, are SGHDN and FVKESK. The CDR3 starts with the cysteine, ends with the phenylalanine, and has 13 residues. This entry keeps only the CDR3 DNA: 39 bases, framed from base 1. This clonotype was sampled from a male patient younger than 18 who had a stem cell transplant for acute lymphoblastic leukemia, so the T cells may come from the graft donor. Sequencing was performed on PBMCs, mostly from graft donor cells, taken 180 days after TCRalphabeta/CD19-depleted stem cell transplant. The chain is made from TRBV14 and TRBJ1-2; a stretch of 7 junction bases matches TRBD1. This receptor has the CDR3 CASSPGQHYGYTF. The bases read TGTGCCAGCAGCCCGGGACAGCACTATGGCTACACCTTC.